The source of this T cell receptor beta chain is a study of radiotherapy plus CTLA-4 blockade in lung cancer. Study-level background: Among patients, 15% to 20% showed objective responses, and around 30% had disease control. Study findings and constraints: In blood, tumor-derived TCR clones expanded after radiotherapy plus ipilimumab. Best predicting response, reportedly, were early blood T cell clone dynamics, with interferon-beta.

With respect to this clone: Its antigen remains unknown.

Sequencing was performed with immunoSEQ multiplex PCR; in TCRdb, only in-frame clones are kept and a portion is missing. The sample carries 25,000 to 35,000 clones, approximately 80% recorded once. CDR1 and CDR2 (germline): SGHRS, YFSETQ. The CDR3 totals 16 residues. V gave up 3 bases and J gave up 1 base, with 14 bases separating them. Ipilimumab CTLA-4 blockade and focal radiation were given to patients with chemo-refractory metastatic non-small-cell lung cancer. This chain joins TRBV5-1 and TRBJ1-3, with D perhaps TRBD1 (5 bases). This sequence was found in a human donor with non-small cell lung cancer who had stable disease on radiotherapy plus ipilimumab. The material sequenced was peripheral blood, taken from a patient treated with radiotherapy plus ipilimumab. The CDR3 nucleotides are TGCGCCAGCAGCTCCTCCGGAGCAGGGTCTGGAAACACCATATATTTT. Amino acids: CASSSSGAGSGNTIYF.